This TCR beta chain is from a study of shared clonotypes between healthy human individuals. Regarding the study as a whole: Clonotype sharing among donors, it was expected, would be affected by sequencing depth.

Comments on this clone: The antigen is undetermined.

The V gene's germline CDR1 is MGHRA and CDR2 YSYEKL. Trimming took 2 bases from V and 4 from J, leaving 18 bases between them. This CDR3 comprises 17 residues. This was a deep-level run. Across several immunoSEQ plates, the genomic DNA of each subset was split evenly. TCRdb's copy holds only in-frame clones and misses some; the assay was immunoSEQ multiplex PCR. The sample has roughly 2.5 million clones; around nine tenths are singletons. Subsets obtained from CD4+ cells comprised CD45RA+ naive and CD45RA-negative memory cells. Material: naive CD4+ T cells sorted from blood. Subset: CD45RA+ positively selected. The TCR was taken from a man in his late teens or twenties in good health. V and J are TRBV4-1 and TRBJ1-3; D is undetermined. The CDR3 DNA follows: TGCGCCAGCAGCCAATATCAAGAGAGATGGAGGGGAAACACCATATATTTT. It encodes CASSQYQERWRGNTIYF.